A selection of T cell receptor beta chains follows, all from one sample in a study of technical replicates of blood from several donors. Some clones are missing from TCRdb's copy, which holds only in-frame ones; the method was immunoSEQ multiplex PCR. The sample consists of about 100,000 clones, nearly 97% of them appearing once. Material: T cells isolated from PBMCs. These receptors came from a human donor in good health. Each CDR3 is given with its conserved first and last residue. The D gene is left open where the match is weak. Size is stated for part of the rows, as once, few or many counts, or as a class when the clone is expanded.

>TRBJ2-7|TRBV7-7|14|NA|NA
TGTGCCAGCAGCCCAGGACAGTCTACCTACGAGCAGTACTTC
CASSPGQSTYEQYF
>TRBJ2-7|TRBV28|13|TRBD1|NA
TGTGCCAGCAGTCCTGGACAGGGGTACGAGCAGTACTTC
CASSPGQGYEQYF
>TRBJ1-1|TRBV14|15|NA|NA
TGTGCCAGCAGCGCCAGATCACAGGGAGACACTGAAGCTTTCTTT
CASSARSQGDTEAFF
>TRBJ1-1|TRBV7-9|14|TRBD1|NA
TGTGCCAGCAGCCCAGGGACAGTCAACACTGAAGCTTTCTTT
CASSPGTVNTEAFF
>TRBJ1-5|TRBV5-8|16|TRBD1|NA
TGTGCCAGCAGCCGTAACAGGGGGTATAGCAATCAGCCCCAGCATTTT
CASSRNRGYSNQPQHF
>TRBJ2-6|TRBV6-5|16|NA|NA
TGTGCCAGCAGTTACTCTTCTACCTCTGGGGCCAACGTCCTGACTTTC
CASSYSSTSGANVLTF
>TRBJ2-3|TRBV28|17|TRBD2|NA
TGTGCCAGCAGTACGCTCGGACTAGCGGGAGACACAGATACGCAGTATTTT
CASSTLGLAGDTDTQYF
>TRBJ2-1|TRBV18|15|NA|once
TGTGCCAGCTCACCAAATTCAGGGGGGCCAGATGAGCAGTTCTTC
CASSPNSGGPDEQFF
>TRBJ1-2|TRBV5-1|16|TRBD1|NA
TGCGCCAGCAGCTTAGTTGCAAACAGGGGGCCTGGTGGCTACACCTTC
CASSLVANRGPGGYTF
>TRBJ2-1|TRBV19|15|NA|NA
TGTGCCAGTAGTCCCCGACACACTCAAAACAATGAGCAGTTCTTC
CASSPRHTQNNEQFF
>TRBJ2-1|TRBV11-2|15|NA|NA
TGTGCCAGCAGCCCCGGAGAAAGCTCCTACAATGAGCAGTTCTTC
CASSPGESSYNEQFF
>TRBJ2-1|TRBV5-1|14|TRBD2|NA
TGCGCCAGCAGCTTGGACCGGGAGGAAGGTGAGCAGTTCTTC
CASSLDREEGEQFF
>TRBJ2-1|TRBV7-9|15|NA|NA
TGTGCCAGCGGAACGCCTACACAGCGGGCAAATGAGCAGTTCTTC
CASGTPTQRANEQFF
>TRBJ2-5|TRBV30|14|TRBD1|NA
TGTGCCTGGAGTGTGTCGGGACAGGGGGAGACCCAGTACTTC
CAWSVSGQGETQYF
>TRBJ2-7|TRBV2|14|NA|NA
TGTGCCAGCAGTGAGCGCTGGAGCTCCTACGAGCAGTACTTC
CASSERWSSYEQYF
>TRBJ1-1|TRBV18|16|TRBD1|NA
TGTGCCAGCTCACCTCTACCGACAGGGACGGCCACTGAAGCTTTCTTT
CASSPLPTGTATEAFF
>TRBJ2-5|TRBV28|19|TRBD2|NA
TGTGCCAGCACCTCCTGGTGGGGGACTAGCGGGAGGGGGCAAGAGACCCAGTACTTC
CASTSWWGTSGRGQETQYF
>TRBJ2-1|TRBV25-1|11|NA|NA
TGTGCAACTGGGGGGTACGATGAGCAGTTCTTC
CATGGYDEQFF
>TRBJ2-7|TRBV15|14|NA|NA
TGTGCCACCAGCGGCGGAGACGGAACCTACGAGCAGTACTTC
CATSGGDGTYEQYF
>TRBJ1-1|TRBV7-9|15|NA|NA
TGTGCCAGCAGCTCCCCTCTACAGGGGAACACTGAAGCTTTCTTT
CASSSPLQGNTEAFF
>TRBJ1-5|TRBV5-5|14|TRBD1|NA
TGTGCCAGCAGCTTGGGTCAGGGGGAGCAGCCCCAGCATTTT
CASSLGQGEQPQHF
>TRBJ2-5|TRBV5-5|18|NA|NA
TGTGCCAGCAGCTTGGCCAGTTCCCTAACTAGCACCATAGAGACCCAGTACTTC
CASSLASSLTSTIETQYF
>TRBJ2-1|TRBV5-6|14|NA|NA
TGTGCCAGCAGCTTCTTGCAGGATTACAATGAGCAGTTCTTC
CASSFLQDYNEQFF
>TRBJ1-4|TRBV19|16|NA|NA
TGTGCCAGTAGTATAGGACAGGTCGCAACTAATGAAAAACTGTTTTTT
CASSIGQVATNEKLFF
>TRBJ1-6|TRBV11-3|15|TRBD1|NA
TGTGCCAGCAGCTGGGACAGGGGGCATAATTCACCCCTCCACTTT
CASSWDRGHNSPLHF
>TRBJ1-2|TRBV9|16|NA|NA
TGTGCCAGCAGCGTAGATTCCTCCCCTCGGGGTTATGGCTACACCTTC
CASSVDSSPRGYGYTF
>TRBJ2-7|TRBV27|14|NA|NA
TGTGCCAGCAGTTTATCTAGCGGCTCCTACGAGCAGTACTTC
CASSLSSGSYEQYF
>TRBJ1-4|TRBV25-1|14|NA|NA
TGTGCCAGCAGGATCGGAGGGCCTAATGAAAAACTGTTTTTT
CASRIGGPNEKLFF
>TRBJ1-4|TRBV10-3|14|TRBD1|NA
TGTGCCATCAGTGCGACAGGGTGGGGTGAAAAACTGTTTTTT
CAISATGWGEKLFF
>TRBJ1-6|TRBV6-1|14|NA|NA
TGTGCCAGCAGTGACTCCTCCTATAATTCACCCCTCCACTTT
CASSDSSYNSPLHF
>TRBJ1-4|TRBV7-9|18|NA|NA
TGTGCCAGCAGCCCCTCCCGGGACATACTAGCAACTAATGAAAAACTGTTTTTT
CASSPSRDILATNEKLFF
>TRBJ1-2|TRBV6-5|15|NA|NA
TGTGCCAGCAGTTACCCCGGGGTGGGGATCTATGGCTACACCTTC
CASSYPGVGIYGYTF
>TRBJ1-3|TRBV5-1|17|TRBD1|once
TGCGCCAGCAGCTTGGCGGACAGGGGTGACTCTGGAAACACCATATATTTT
CASSLADRGDSGNTIYF
>TRBJ2-4|TRBV15|14|TRBD1|NA
TGTGCCACCAGCTCTCGGACAGGTTGGAACATTCAGTACTTC
CATSSRTGWNIQYF
>TRBJ2-7|TRBV6-5|12|NA|NA
TGTGCCAGCAGAAATACACCGTACGAGCAGTACTTC
CASRNTPYEQYF
>TRBJ2-5|TRBV20-1|11|NA|NA
TGCAGTGCGGGGAGGCAAGAGACCCAGTACTTC
CSAGRQETQYF
>TRBJ2-3|TRBV7-9|14|NA|NA
TGTGCCAGCAGCTTAGCGGGGGGTGCAGATACGCAGTATTTT
CASSLAGGADTQYF
>TRBJ1-1|TRBV6-1|12|NA|NA
TGTGCCAGCTCCCCCAGAAACACTGAAGCTTTCTTT
CASSPRNTEAFF
>TRBJ1-5|TRBV5-3|17|TRBD1|NA
TGTGCCAGAAGCTTGGGCGTTATCGGGACAGCATATCAGCCCCAGCATTTT
CARSLGVIGTAYQPQHF
>TRBJ2-1|TRBV19|18|TRBD2|NA
TGTGCCAGTAAGAAAAAGACTAGCCCTCTGAGCTCCTACAATGAGCAGTTCTTC
CASKKKTSPLSSYNEQFF
>TRBJ1-4|TRBV5-4|14|TRBD1|NA
TGTGCCAGCAGCGCCGACAGGGGAAATGAAAAACTGTTTTTT
CASSADRGNEKLFF
>TRBJ2-7|TRBV5-1|15|TRBD2|NA
TGCGCCAGCAGCTTGGTTCTAGCGGCCTCCTACGAGCAGTACTTC
CASSLVLAASYEQYF
>TRBJ2-1|TRBV5-1|14|NA|NA
TGCGCCAGCAGCGGGAGAAGCTCCTACAATGAGCAGTTCTTC
CASSGRSSYNEQFF
>TRBJ2-3|TRBV11-3|14|TRBD2|NA
TGTGCCAGCAGCTTAGCGGGGAGGGCAGATACGCAGTATTTT
CASSLAGRADTQYF
>TRBJ2-5|TRBV6-5|11|NA|once
TGTGCCAGCGGTAGCGTGGAGACCCAGTACTTC
CASGSVETQYF
>TRBJ2-1|TRBV5-6|14|NA|NA
TGTGCCAGCAGCTTGGGGATAGCTTTCAATGAGCAGTTCTTC
CASSLGIAFNEQFF
>TRBJ1-4|TRBV11-2|15|NA|NA
TGTGCCAGCAGCTTAGATCTTAGGGGTGGAGAAAAACTGTTTTTT
CASSLDLRGGEKLFF
>TRBJ2-1|TRBV9|18|NA|NA
TGTGCCAGCAGCGCCGACGAGCACCGGGGATCGGGATACAATGAGCAGTTCTTC
CASSADEHRGSGYNEQFF
>TRBJ2-2|TRBV15|16|TRBD2|NA
TGTGCCACCAGCACCGGGGGGGCCCAGAACACCGGGGAGCTGTTTTTT
CATSTGGAQNTGELFF
>TRBJ1-3|TRBV6-6|13|NA|NA
TGTGCCAGCAGTGGAGGTCCTGGAAACACCATATATTTT
CASSGGPGNTIYF
>TRBJ2-3|TRBV10-3|15|NA|few
TGTGCCATCAGTGATAGGCGGGGTGACACAGATACGCAGTATTTT
CAISDRRGDTDTQYF
>TRBJ2-7|TRBV4-2|15|TRBD2|NA
TGTGCCAGCAGCCAAGACCCGGGAGGGCCGGGCGAGCAGTACTTC
CASSQDPGGPGEQYF
>TRBJ2-3|TRBV28|15|TRBD2|NA
TGTGCCAGCAGTTTAGCCCGGGGGGGCCCAGATACGCAGTATTTT
CASSLARGGPDTQYF
>TRBJ1-1|TRBV27|15|NA|once
TGTGCCAGCAGTTTAACGCTCAGGGTCGACACTGAAGCTTTCTTT
CASSLTLRVDTEAFF
>TRBJ2-3|TRBV7-6|15|TRBD2|NA
TGTGCCAGCAGCGGACTAGCGTTACCCACAGATACGCAGTATTTT
CASSGLALPTDTQYF